One T cell receptor (beta chain) is described in this entry. Its specificity is unknown. The sample is drawn from a study of regulatory T cells in long-lasting Graves disease. Findings of the study overall: TRBV28, TRBJ1-2 and TRBJ2-5 were segments that persistent disease favored.

V shed 6 bases and J 6 bases; nucleotides not matched to a gene: 14. Germline loops: CDR1 MNHEY, CDR2 SVGEGT. The CDR3 is made up of 18 amino acids. Arm-PCR with iRepertoire HTBI primers amplified the CDR3 regions for these TCR beta libraries. TCRdb used MiXCR to reprocess the multiplex PCR reads, holding one entry per CDR3 protein. The table has roughly 420,000 distinct CDR3 sequences, 13% to 15% seen once; the top ten hold 17%. The time point denotes: newly diagnosed GD, antithyroid drugs for less than 3 months. The TCR library used RNA extracted from PBMCs. These same data were also listed under a study on T cells in Graves' hyperthyroidism and ophthalmopathy. That work contributes: The diagnostic basis comprised clinical symptoms, serum thyroxine and TRAb, thyroid ultrasound and orbital computed tomography.

The chain has TRBV6-2 or TRBV6-3 and TRBJ2-3; 14 nucleotides agree with TRBD2. The source was peripheral blood mononuclear cells (PBMCs), collected at new diagnosis, from a patient treated with antithyroid drugs. The receptor's source is a woman aged 50 to 65 with Graves disease. CDR3 nucleotide sequence: TGTGCCAGCAGCCGCCCCGGACTAGCGGGAGGCCCCGGGGATACGCAGTATTTT. Translation gives CASSRPGLAGGPGDTQYF.